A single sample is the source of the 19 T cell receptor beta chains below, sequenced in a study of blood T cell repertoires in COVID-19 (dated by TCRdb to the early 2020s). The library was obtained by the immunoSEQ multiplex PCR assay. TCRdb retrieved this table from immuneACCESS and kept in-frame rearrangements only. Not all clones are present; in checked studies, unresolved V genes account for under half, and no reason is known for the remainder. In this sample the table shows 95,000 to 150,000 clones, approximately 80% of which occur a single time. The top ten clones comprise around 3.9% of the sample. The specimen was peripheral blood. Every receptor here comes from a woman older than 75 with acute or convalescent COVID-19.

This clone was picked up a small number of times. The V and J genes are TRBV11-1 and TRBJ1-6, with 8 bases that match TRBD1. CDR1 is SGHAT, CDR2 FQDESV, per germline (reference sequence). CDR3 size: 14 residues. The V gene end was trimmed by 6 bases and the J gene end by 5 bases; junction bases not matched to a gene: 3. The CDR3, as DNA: TGTGCCAGCAGTAAGGACAGGGATAATTCACCCCTCCACTTT. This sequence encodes CASSKDRDNSPLHF.

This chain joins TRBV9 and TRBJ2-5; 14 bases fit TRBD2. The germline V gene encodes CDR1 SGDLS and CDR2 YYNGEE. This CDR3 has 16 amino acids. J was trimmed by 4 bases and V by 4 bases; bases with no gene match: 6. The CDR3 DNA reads TGTGCCAGCAGCTTGGGACTAGCGGGAGCTGGAGAGACCCAGTACTTC. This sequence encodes CASSLGLAGAGETQYF.

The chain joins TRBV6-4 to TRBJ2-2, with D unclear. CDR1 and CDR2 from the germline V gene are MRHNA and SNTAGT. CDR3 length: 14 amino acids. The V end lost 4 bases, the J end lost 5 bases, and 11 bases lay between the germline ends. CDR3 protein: CASSATFTTGELFF. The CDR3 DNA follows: TGTGCCAGCAGTGCGACATTCACAACCGGGGAGCTGTTTTTT.

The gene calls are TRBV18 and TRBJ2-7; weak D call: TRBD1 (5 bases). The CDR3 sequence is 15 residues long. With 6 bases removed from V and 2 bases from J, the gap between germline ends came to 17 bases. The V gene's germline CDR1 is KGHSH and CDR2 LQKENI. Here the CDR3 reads CASSLLGADTYEQYF. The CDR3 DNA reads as TGTGCCAGCTCTCTGTTAGGGGCAGACACCTACGAGCAGTACTTC. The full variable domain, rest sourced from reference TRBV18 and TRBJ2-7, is NAGVMQNPRHLVRRRGQEARLRCSPMKGHSHVYWYRQLPEEGLKFMVYLQKENIIDESGMPKERFSAEFPKEGPSILRIQQVVRGDSAAYFCASSLLGADTYEQYFGPGTRLTVT.

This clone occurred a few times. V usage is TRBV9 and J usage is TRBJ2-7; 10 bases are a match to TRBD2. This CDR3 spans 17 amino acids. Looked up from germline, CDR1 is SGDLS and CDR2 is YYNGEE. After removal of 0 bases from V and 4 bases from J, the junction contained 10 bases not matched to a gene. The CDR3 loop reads CASSVGSGRGVGYEQYF. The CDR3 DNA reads TGTGCCAGCAGCGTAGGAAGCGGGAGGGGTGTTGGATACGAGCAGTACTTC.

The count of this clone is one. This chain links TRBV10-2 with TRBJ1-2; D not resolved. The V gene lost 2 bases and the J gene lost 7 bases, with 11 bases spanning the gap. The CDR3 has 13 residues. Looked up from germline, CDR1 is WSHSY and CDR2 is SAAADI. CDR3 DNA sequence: TGCGCCAGCAGTGAGGAGGCAGCGGGTGGCTACACCTTC. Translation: CASSEEAAGGYTF.

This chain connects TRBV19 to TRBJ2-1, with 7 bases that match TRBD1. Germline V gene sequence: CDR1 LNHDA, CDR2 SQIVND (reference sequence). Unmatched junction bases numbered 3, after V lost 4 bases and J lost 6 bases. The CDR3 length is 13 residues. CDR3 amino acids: CASSNRDSNEQFF. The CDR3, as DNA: TGTGCCAGTAGTAACCGGGACAGCAATGAGCAGTTCTTC.

The DNA for the CDR3 is TGTGCCAGTAGACCTACTAGCGGGGGGAGCTCCTACGAGCAGTACTTC. Its translation is CASRPTSGGSSYEQYF. This rearrangement joins TRBV19 to TRBJ2-7; 12 bases are a match to TRBD2. The CDR3 loop spans 16 amino acids. CDR1 and CDR2 (germline): LNHDA, SQIVND (reference sequence). The junction had 6 bases not matched to a gene; V was cut back by 6 bases and J by 0 bases.

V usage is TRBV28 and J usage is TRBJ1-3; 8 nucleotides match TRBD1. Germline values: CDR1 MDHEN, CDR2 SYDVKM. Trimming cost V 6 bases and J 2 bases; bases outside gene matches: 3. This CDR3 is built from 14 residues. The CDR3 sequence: CASSSDRAGNTIYF. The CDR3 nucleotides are TGTGCCAGCAGCTCGGACAGGGCTGGAAACACCATATATTTT.

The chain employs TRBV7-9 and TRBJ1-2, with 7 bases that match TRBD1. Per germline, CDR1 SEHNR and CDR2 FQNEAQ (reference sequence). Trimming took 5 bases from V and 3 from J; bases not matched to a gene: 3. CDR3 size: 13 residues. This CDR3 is CASSPGQHYGYTF. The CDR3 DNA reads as TGTGCCAGCAGCCCGGGACAGCACTATGGCTACACCTTC.

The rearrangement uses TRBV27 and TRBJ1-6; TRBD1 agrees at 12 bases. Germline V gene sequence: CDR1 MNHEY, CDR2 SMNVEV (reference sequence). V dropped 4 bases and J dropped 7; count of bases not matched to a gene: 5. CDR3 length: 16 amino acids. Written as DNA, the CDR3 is TGTGCCAGCAGTTGGGACAGGGGGCCGGGGAATTCACCCCTCCACTTT. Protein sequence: CASSWDRGPGNSPLHF.

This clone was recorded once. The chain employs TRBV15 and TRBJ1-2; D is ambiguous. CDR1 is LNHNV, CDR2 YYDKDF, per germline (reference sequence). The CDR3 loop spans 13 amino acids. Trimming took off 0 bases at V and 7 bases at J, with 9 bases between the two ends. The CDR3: CATSRDPGGGYTF. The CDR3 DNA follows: TGTGCCACCAGCAGAGACCCCGGTGGTGGCTACACCTTC.

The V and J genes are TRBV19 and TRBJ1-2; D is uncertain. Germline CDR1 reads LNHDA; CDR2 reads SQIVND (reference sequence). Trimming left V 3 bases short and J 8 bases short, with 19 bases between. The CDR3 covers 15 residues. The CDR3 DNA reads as TGTGCCAGTAGTATCCCTTCTCCACTCCCGAGGGGCTACACCTTC. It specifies CASSIPSPLPRGYTF.

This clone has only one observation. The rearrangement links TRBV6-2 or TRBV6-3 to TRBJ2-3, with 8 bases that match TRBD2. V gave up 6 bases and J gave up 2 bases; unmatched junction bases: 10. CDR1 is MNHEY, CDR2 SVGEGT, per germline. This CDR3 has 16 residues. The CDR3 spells CASSRTGAGVTDTQYF. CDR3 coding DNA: TGTGCCAGCAGCCGAACGGGAGCGGGAGTCACAGATACGCAGTATTTT.

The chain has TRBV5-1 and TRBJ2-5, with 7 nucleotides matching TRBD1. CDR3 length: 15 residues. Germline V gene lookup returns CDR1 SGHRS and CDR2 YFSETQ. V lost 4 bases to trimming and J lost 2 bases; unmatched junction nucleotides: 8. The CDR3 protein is CASSLGTDRQETQYF. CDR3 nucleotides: TGCGCCAGCAGCCTCGGGACAGATCGACAAGAGACCCAGTACTTC.

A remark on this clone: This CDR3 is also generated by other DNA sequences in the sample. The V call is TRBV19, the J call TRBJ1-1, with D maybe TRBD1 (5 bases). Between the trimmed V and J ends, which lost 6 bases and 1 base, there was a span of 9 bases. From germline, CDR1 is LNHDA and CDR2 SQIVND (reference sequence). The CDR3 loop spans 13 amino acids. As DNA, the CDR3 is TGTGCCAGTAGCTCCCAGGGGAACACTGAAGCTTTCTTT. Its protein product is CASSSQGNTEAFF.

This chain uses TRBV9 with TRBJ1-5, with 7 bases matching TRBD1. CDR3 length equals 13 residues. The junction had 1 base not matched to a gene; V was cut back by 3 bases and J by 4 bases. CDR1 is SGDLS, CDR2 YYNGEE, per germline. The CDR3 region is CASSEQGNQPQHF. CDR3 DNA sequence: TGTGCCAGCAGCGAACAGGGGAATCAGCCCCAGCATTTT. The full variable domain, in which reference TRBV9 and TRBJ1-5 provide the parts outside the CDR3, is DSGVTQTPKHLITATGQRVTLRCSPRSGDLSVYWYQQSLDQGLQFLIQYYNGEERAKGNILERFSAQQFPDLHSELNLSSLELGDSALYFCASSEQGNQPQHFGDGTRLSIL.

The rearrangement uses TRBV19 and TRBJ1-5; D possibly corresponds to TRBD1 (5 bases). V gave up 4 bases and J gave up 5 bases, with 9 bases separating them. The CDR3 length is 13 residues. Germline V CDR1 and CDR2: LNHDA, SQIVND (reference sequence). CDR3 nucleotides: TGTGCCAGTAGTAGGGGCTACGATCAGCCCCAGCATTTT. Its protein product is CASSRGYDQPQHF.

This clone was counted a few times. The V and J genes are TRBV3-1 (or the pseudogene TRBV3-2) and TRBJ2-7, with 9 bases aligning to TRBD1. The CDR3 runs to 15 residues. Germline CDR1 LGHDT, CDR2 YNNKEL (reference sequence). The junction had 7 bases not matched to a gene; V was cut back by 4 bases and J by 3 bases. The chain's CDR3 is CASSPIQGAVYEQYF. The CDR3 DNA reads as TGTGCCAGCAGCCCGATACAGGGGGCTGTCTACGAGCAGTACTTC.